These T cell receptor beta chains were read from a single sample in a study of shared clonotypes between healthy human individuals. Sequencing used immunoSEQ multiplex PCR; TCRdb keeps in-frame clones, though not all of them. The table shows 950,000 to 1,100,000 clones, with 75% to 85% occurring only once. Sequencing was done on a sample of memory CD4+ T cells from PBMCs. The origin of the receptors is a man aged 18 to 29 in good health. Some clones in this sample may be carry-over from other donors' samples. CDR3s include the opening cysteine and the closing phenylalanine or tryptophan. The D gene is left open where the match is weak. Only part of the rows carry a size: once, few, many, or a class if the clone is expanded.

V	size	J	D	DNA	CDR3
TRBV2	-	TRBJ2-2	TRBD2	TGTGCCAGCAATGGACTAGCGGCAAACACCGGGGAGCTGTTTTTT	CASNGLAANTGELFF
TRBV29-1	-	TRBJ1-1	-	TGCAGCGTTGATGGCAAGAATCGAATGAACACTGAAGCTTTCTTT	CSVDGKNRMNTEAFF
TRBV9	-	TRBJ2-7	-	TGTGCCAGCAGCTTGAACCCGGGACTCGGTCGTGGCGAGCAGTACTTC	CASSLNPGLGRGEQYF
TRBV4-1	-	TRBJ1-2	-	TGCGCCAGCAGCCAAGAGGGCAGGCTGGGGTATGGCTACACCTTC	CASSQEGRLGYGYTF
TRBV29-1	-	TRBJ2-2	TRBD1	TGCAGCGTTGAGGGACAGGGAGGGAACACCGGGGAGCTGTTTTTT	CSVEGQGGNTGELFF
TRBV23-1	-	TRBJ2-4	TRBD1	TGCGCCAGCACCGACAGGGAGGCCAAAAACATTCAGTACTTC	CASTDREAKNIQYF
TRBV7-2	many	TRBJ2-7	TRBD1	TGTGCCAGCAGCTCCCGACCGGGACAGGGTTCCTACGAGCAGTACTTC	CASSSRPGQGSYEQYF
TRBV27	-	TRBJ1-2	-	TGTGCCAGCACGACCGACAGGTCTAACTATGGCTACACCTTC	CASTTDRSNYGYTF
TRBV27	-	TRBJ2-5	-	TGTGCCAGCAGTTTCGGTCAGGGTGGAGGGAAGACCCAGTACTTC	CASSFGQGGGKTQYF
TRBV6-1	-	TRBJ2-4	-	TGTGCCAGCAGTGAAGCGCTAGGGGGGCTAGCCAAAAACATTCAGTACTTC	CASSEALGGLAKNIQYF
TRBV29-1	-	TRBJ1-2	TRBD1	TGCAGCGTTGAATTAACAGGGGGCGGCTACACCTTC	CSVELTGGGYTF
TRBV5-1	many	TRBJ1-2	TRBD1	TGCGCCAGCAGCTCGCCGACAGCTCCGGGACAGGGGAACTATGGCTACACCTTC	CASSSPTAPGQGNYGYTF
TRBV7-3	-	TRBJ2-3	-	TGTGCCAGCAGCTCACAACCTGATTTCACAGATACGCAGTATTTT	CASSSQPDFTDTQYF
TRBV28	many	TRBJ2-7	TRBD1	TGTGCCAGCAGTTTGGCCCTGGGACAGGGCAGCGAGCAGTACTTC	CASSLALGQGSEQYF
TRBV14	-	TRBJ2-1	-	TGTGCCAGCAGCCAAGATCTAGGAGTGGAGCAGTTCTTC	CASSQDLGVEQFF
TRBV6-5	-	TRBJ2-1	TRBD2	TGTGCCAGCAGTTACCTGACTAGCGGGACGGGTGAGCAGTTCTTC	CASSYLTSGTGEQFF
TRBV19	-	TRBJ1-2	-	TGTGCCAGTAGCCCAAGGACAGCCTTTTCCTATGGCTACACCTTC	CASSPRTAFSYGYTF
TRBV5-1	few	TRBJ1-1	-	TGCGCCAGCTGTTATAACTCCCGGGACACTGAAGCTTTCTTT	CASCYNSRDTEAFF
TRBV5-1	-	TRBJ1-1	-	TGCGCCAGCAGCTTGCGGACCTCAAACACTGAAGCTTTCTTT	CASSLRTSNTEAFF
TRBV10-3	-	TRBJ2-7	-	TGTGCCATCAGTGAGTCGAGTCAGGGCGGACGGCAGTACTTC	CAISESSQGGRQYF
TRBV6-5	-	TRBJ2-5	-	TGTGCCAGCAGGACGGCTTCCCGGGAGACCCAGTACTTC	CASRTASRETQYF
TRBV2	-	TRBJ1-1	TRBD1	TGTGCCAGCAGCGTACAGGGGGAAACTGAAGCTTTCTTT	CASSVQGETEAFF
TRBV13	-	TRBJ1-1	TRBD1	TGTGCCAGCAGCTGGGGGGACAGGGCATCTGAAGCTTTCTTT	CASSWGDRASEAFF
TRBV9	once	TRBJ2-3	-	TGTGCCAGCAGCCCTTCAGGGGGGGAGAGGGGAGATACGCAGTATTTT	CASSPSGGERGDTQYF
TRBV5-1	-	TRBJ2-1	-	TGCGCCAGCAGCTTGGGTCACAGGGAATCAGAGCAGTTCTTC	CASSLGHRESEQFF
TRBV19	-	TRBJ1-2	-	TGTGCCAGTAGTACCCAGAAGACAGGCTATGGCTACACCTTC	CASSTQKTGYGYTF
TRBV5-4	-	TRBJ1-1	-	TGTGCCAGCAGCCCGGGCGGGCCCACGAACACTGAAGCTTTCTTT	CASSPGGPTNTEAFF
TRBV7-9	-	TRBJ1-2	-	TGTGCCACCCCTGGAGGGAACTATGGCTACACCTTC	CATPGGNYGYTF
TRBV19	many	TRBJ2-7	-	TGTGCCAGTACTCCGCGCCCCGGGAAGAACTCCTACGAGCAGTACTTC	CASTPRPGKNSYEQYF
TRBV7-9	-	TRBJ1-4	-	TGTGCCAGCAGCGGGGGGGCAACTAATGAAAAACTGTTTTTT	CASSGGATNEKLFF
TRBV28	-	TRBJ2-5	-	TGTGCCAGCAGTTCCGGGGGATCCCAGGGGGAGACCCAGTACTTC	CASSSGGSQGETQYF
TRBV5-1	-	TRBJ2-1	-	TGCGCCAGCAGCTTGGACAACTACAATGAGCAGTTCTTC	CASSLDNYNEQFF
TRBV5-1	-	TRBJ2-1	-	TGCGCCAGCAGCTTGGGTCTGAACAATGAGCAGTTCTTC	CASSLGLNNEQFF
TRBV6-6	few	TRBJ1-1	-	TGTGCCAGCAGGTTTACAAACACTGAAGCTTTCTTT	CASRFTNTEAFF
TRBV4-2	-	TRBJ1-4	-	TGTGCCAGCAGCCAAGATCGAGCCTCGAATGAAAAACTGTTTTTT	CASSQDRASNEKLFF
TRBV12-1	many	TRBJ2-1	-	TGTGCCAGCAGCTCTGGGACGTTCGTGAGGGAGCAGTTCTTC	CASSSGTFVREQFF
TRBV5-5	-	TRBJ2-7	-	TGTGCCAGCAGCCGGACTGACTCCTACGAGCAGTACTTC	CASSRTDSYEQYF
TRBV2	many	TRBJ2-1	-	TGTGCCAGCAGTCCAGGACTGCCACGGGGGCAGTTCTTC	CASSPGLPRGQFF
TRBV30	few	TRBJ2-7	TRBD1	TGTGCCTGGGGGACCGGGACAGGTCCCTACGAGCAGTACTTC	CAWGTGTGPYEQYF
TRBV28	-	TRBJ2-7	-	TGTGCCAGCAGTCCCCCCACCTACGAGCAGTACTTC	CASSPPTYEQYF
TRBV6-4	-	TRBJ2-7	-	TGTGCCAGCACCTCCCAACCCGAGCAGTACTTC	CASTSQPEQYF
TRBV14	-	TRBJ1-3	-	TGTGCCAGCAGCCAAGATGACAGTTCCCCTGGAAACACCATATATTTT	CASSQDDSSPGNTIYF
TRBV30	once	TRBJ1-2	-	TGTGCCTGGAGTACAACCGGGACAACCTTCTATGGCTACACCTTC	CAWSTTGTTFYGYTF
TRBV19	-	TRBJ1-3	-	TGTGCCAGTAGCCCGACTGGGATAACTGGAAACACCATATATTTT	CASSPTGITGNTIYF